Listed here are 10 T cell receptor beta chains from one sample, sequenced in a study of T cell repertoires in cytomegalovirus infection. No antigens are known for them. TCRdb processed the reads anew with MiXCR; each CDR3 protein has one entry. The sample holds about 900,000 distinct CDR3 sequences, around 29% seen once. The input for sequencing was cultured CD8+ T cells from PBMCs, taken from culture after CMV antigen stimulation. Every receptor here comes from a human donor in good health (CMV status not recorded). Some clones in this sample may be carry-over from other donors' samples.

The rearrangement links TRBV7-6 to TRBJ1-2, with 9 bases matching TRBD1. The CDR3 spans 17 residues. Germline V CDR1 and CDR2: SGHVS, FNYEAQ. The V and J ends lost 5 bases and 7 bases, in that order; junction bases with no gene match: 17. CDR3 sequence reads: CASSLSGQGTVSGGYTF. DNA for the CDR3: TGTGCCAGCAGCCTTAGCGGACAGGGGACAGTGTCGGGTGGCTACACCTTC.

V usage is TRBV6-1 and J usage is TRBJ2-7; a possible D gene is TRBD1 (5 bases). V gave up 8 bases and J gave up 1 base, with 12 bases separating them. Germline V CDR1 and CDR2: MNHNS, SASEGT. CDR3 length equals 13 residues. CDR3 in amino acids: CASSTAISYEQYV. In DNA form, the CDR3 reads TGTGCCAGCTCGACAGCTATTTCCTACGAGCAGTACGTC.

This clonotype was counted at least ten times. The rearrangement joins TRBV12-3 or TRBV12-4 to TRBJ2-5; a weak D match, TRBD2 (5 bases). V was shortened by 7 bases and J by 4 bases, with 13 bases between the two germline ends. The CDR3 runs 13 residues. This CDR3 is CASTPGAGETQYF. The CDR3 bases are TGTGCCAGCACCCCGGGTGCGGGAGAGACCCAGTACTTC.

This chain's CDR3 is CASSQDATNEKLFF. DNA of the CDR3: TGTGCCAGTAGCCAAGATGCAACTAATGAAAAACTGTTTTTT. The chain combines TRBV19 with TRBJ1-4; no definite D call. The V end lost 6 bases, the J end lost 0 bases, and 8 bases lay between the germline ends. Per the germline V gene, CDR1 is LNHDA and CDR2 is SQIVND (reference sequence). This CDR3 comprises 14 residues.

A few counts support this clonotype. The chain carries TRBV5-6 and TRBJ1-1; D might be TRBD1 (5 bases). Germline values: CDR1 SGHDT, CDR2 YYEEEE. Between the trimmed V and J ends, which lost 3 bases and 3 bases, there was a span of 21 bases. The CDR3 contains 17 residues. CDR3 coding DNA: TGTGCCAGCAGCTCACGCCTCCCGGAAACGGGGGACACTGAAGCTTTCTTT. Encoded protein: CASSSRLPETGDTEAFF.

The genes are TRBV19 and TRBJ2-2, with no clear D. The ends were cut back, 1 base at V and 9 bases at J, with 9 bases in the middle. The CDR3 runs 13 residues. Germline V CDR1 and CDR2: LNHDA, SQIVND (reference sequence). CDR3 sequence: CASSIALYRELFF. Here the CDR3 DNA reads TGTGCCAGTAGTATAGCCCTTTACAGGGAGCTGTTTTTT.

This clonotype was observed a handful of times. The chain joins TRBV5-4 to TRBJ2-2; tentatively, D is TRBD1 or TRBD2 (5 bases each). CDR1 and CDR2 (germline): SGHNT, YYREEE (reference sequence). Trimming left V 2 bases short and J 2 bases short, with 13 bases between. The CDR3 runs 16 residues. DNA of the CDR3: TGTGCCAGCAGCTTCGGGGCAGGCTTAAACACCGGGGAGCTGTTTTTT. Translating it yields CASSFGAGLNTGELFF.

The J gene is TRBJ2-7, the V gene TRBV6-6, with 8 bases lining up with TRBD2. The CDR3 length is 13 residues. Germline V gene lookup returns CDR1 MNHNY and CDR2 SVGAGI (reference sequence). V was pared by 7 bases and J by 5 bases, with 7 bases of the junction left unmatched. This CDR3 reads CASTERGNHEQYF. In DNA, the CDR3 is TGTGCCAGCACCGAGCGGGGGAACCACGAGCAGTACTTC.

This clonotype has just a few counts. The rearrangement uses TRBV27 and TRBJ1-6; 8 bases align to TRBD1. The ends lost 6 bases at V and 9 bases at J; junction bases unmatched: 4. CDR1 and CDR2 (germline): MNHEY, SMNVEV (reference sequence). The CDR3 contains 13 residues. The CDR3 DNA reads TGTGCCAGCAGGCCGACAGGGGCTTCACCCCTCCACTTT. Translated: CASRPTGASPLHF.

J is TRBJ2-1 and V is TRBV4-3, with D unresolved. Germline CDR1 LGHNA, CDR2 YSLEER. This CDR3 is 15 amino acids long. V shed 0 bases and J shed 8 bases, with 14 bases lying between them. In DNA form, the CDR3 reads TGCGCCAGCAGCCAAGATGGTCTTACTCCGGATGAGCAGTTCTTC. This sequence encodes CASSQDGLTPDEQFF.